The 13 T cell receptor beta chains listed next were all sequenced from one sample in a study of T-cell memory formation after mild COVID-19. TCRdb fed the 5' RACE reads into MiXCR, producing one record per CDR3 protein. The sample contains a few hundred thousand distinct CDR3 sequences, around 20% of which appear only once. Specimen: PBMCs or a T cell subset sorted from them (not recorded which). The receptors were sampled from a man between 18 and 29 years old who had mild COVID-19 (a few samples of this study predate the infection). Cell type and time point are not known.

This clonotype was seen more than once but under ten times. Written as DNA, the CDR3 is TGTGCCAGCAGTTACGACAGGGGCTACGAGCAGTACTTC. Protein: CASSYDRGYEQYF. This chain uses TRBV12-3 or TRBV12-4 with TRBJ2-7; 8 bases are shared with TRBD1. V lost 4 bases to trimming and J lost 3 bases; unmatched junction nucleotides: 2. CDR3 size: 13 residues.

This clonotype has a handful of counts. This chain uses TRBV7-9 with TRBJ2-3; D gene ambiguous. This CDR3 has 13 amino acids. Germline CDR1 reads SEHNR; CDR2 reads FQNEAQ (reference sequence). Between the trimmed V and J ends, which lost 7 bases and 3 bases, there was a span of 11 bases. CDR3 in DNA: TGTGCCAGCACAGCTGGAAGAACAGATACGCAGTATTTT. This codes for CASTAGRTDTQYF.

This chain uses TRBV6-2 or TRBV6-3 with TRBJ2-1; TRBD1 matches 7 bases. The CDR3 extends over 15 amino acids. CDR1 is MNHEY and CDR2 is SVGEGT in the germline V gene. Trimming cost V 4 bases and J 9 bases; bases outside gene matches: 12. The CDR3 coding sequence is TGTGCCAGCAGTTCGACAGGGAGAGTACTTGGTGAGCAGTTCTTC. Its translation: CASSSTGRVLGEQFF.

This clonotype was observed many times. V is TRBV2 and J is TRBJ2-4, with TRBD2 matching 8 bases. CDR1 and CDR2 (germline): SNHLY, FYNNEI. The V gene end was trimmed by 8 bases and the J gene end by 1 base; junction bases not matched to a gene: 1. The CDR3 is 13 residues long. Written as DNA, the CDR3 is TGTGCCAGCCGGGGGGGTGCCAAAAACATTCAGTACTTC. This sequence encodes CASRGGAKNIQYF.

V and J are TRBV5-4 and TRBJ2-1; D unclear. CDR1 SGHNT and CDR2 YYREEE come from the germline V gene (reference sequence). The CDR3 is 17 residues long. V dropped 0 bases and J dropped 4 bases, with 17 bases sitting between them. CDR3 residues: CASSLGLLSSGYNEQFF. CDR3 coding DNA: TGTGCCAGCAGCTTGGGTTTGCTGAGTAGTGGTTACAATGAGCAGTTCTTC.

This clonotype has just a few counts. The rearrangement links TRBV6-5 to TRBJ2-7; D not resolved. CDR1 and CDR2 (germline): MNHEY, SVGAGI. With 0 bases removed from V and 0 bases from J, the gap between germline ends came to 9 bases. This CDR3 is 15 amino acids long. The CDR3 region has the DNA TGTGCCAGCAGTTACTCCGGACGATTCTCCTACGAGCAGTACTTC. It yields the protein CASSYSGRFSYEQYF.

This clonotype was observed at least ten times. The V call is TRBV23-1, the J call TRBJ2-1; D may be TRBD1 or TRBD2 (5 bases each). Being an ORF, TRBV23-1 has a function that is uncertain. Trimming cost V 2 bases and J 3 bases, with 11 bases left between them. The CDR3 totals 15 residues. This CDR3 reads CASSQEGFLYNEQFF. The CDR3 DNA is TGCGCCAGCAGTCAAGAGGGGTTCCTCTACAATGAGCAGTTCTTC.

The sample holds a few counts of this clonotype. The chain uses TRBV12-3 or TRBV12-4 and TRBJ2-7; D is uncertain. The germline V and J ends were trimmed by 2 bases and 0 bases, with 5 bases remaining between them. This CDR3 region has 13 residues. The CDR3 reads CASSLRDSYEQYV. In DNA form, the CDR3 reads TGTGCCAGCAGTTTAAGGGACTCCTACGAGCAGTACGTC.

The chain carries TRBV7-6 and TRBJ2-2; D uncertain. Germline CDR1 SGHVS, CDR2 FNYEAQ. Deletions cut 0 bases from V and 4 bases from J, with 12 bases between. The CDR3 sequence is 16 residues long. The CDR3 nucleotides are TGTGCCAGCAGCTTAGCGTCCGGGTGGCGCACCGGGGAGCTGTTTTTT. Its translation: CASSLASGWRTGELFF.

This clonotype turned up a few times. The chain uses TRBV18 and TRBJ2-3; D gene ambiguous. The CDR3 is 13 residues long. The V end lost 8 bases, the J end lost 0 bases, and 9 bases lay between the germline ends. In germline, CDR1 is KGHSH, CDR2 LQKENI. CDR3 sequence: CASPLLSTDTQYF. As DNA, the CDR3 is TGTGCCAGCCCACTTCTAAGCACAGATACGCAGTATTTT.

This clonotype has only a few counts. The rearrangement uses TRBV4-1 and TRBJ2-3; 14 bases map to TRBD2. With V trimmed by 0 bases and J by 2 bases, 4 bases remained unmatched. The CDR3 has 18 amino acids. Germline CDR1 is MGHRA and CDR2 is YSYEKL. The CDR3 loop is CASSQEGLAGAITDTQYF. The CDR3 DNA sequence: TGCGCCAGCAGCCAAGAGGGACTAGCGGGGGCCATCACAGATACGCAGTATTTT.

This chain joins TRBV9 and TRBJ1-2; no clear D. The ends were cut back, 3 bases at V and 8 bases at J, with 17 bases in the middle. CDR1 is SGDLS, CDR2 YYNGEE, per germline. This CDR3 spans 14 amino acids. Here the CDR3 reads CASSGPLRGHGYTF. The CDR3 nucleotides read TGTGCCAGCAGCGGGCCCCTGAGAGGGCACGGCTACACCTTC.

This clonotype turned up a few times. V usage is TRBV5-1 and J usage is TRBJ1-1; D gene ambiguous. Germline V gene data show CDR1 as SGHRS and CDR2 as YFSETQ. The CDR3 sequence is 15 residues long. V gave up 0 bases and J gave up 3 bases, with 12 bases separating them. CDR3 residues: CASSLGATRDTEAFF. The CDR3 nucleotides are TGCGCCAGCAGCTTGGGGGCTACTAGGGACACTGAAGCTTTCTTT.